One T cell receptor (beta chain) is described in this entry. The antigen is unknown. 60 Vbeta and 13 Jbeta primers were used in PCR. Sequencing used immunoSEQ multiplex PCR; TCRdb keeps in-frame clones, though not all of them. The sample lists some 110,000 clones; roughly three fifths were seen once. Donors were ostensibly healthy at sampling, although undocumented immune exposures were probable. V lost 3 bases, J lost 2 bases, and 5 bases stayed unmatched. The CDR3 consists of 14 residues. Germline V gene lookup returns CDR1 SQVTM and CDR2 ANQGSEA. The data originate from a study of cytomegalovirus exposure and HLA in healthy donors. Study-wide results and limits: One later analysis reportedly identified an Asian-associated ancestry cluster that showed fewer N-insertions than the approximately 700-donor mean. In vitro testing confirmed a few CMV-associated chains as specific for CMV antigens. With further analysis later on, most CMV-associated TCR beta chains appeared HLA-restricted.

This receptor was obtained from a woman aged 40 to 50 in good health and CMV-seropositive. J is TRBJ2-7 and V is TRBV29-1; 9 bases are a match to TRBD1. Sample: PBMCs. The CDR3 sequence is CSVDGGTGTYEQYF. The DNA for the CDR3 is TGCAGCGTTGACGGCGGGACAGGGACCTACGAGCAGTACTTC.